Below are 22 T cell receptor beta chains sequenced from a single sample in a study of cytomegalovirus exposure and HLA in healthy donors. The study ran its PCR with 60 Vbeta and 13 Jbeta primers. Assay used: immunoSEQ multiplex PCR; TCRdb lists only in-frame clones, some missing. The data contain 180,000 or so clones, 81% of them singletons. What was sequenced was PBMCs. These receptors were collected from a woman under 30 in good health and CMV-seropositive.

The rearrangement joins TRBV11-3 to TRBJ1-2; 8 bases are a match to TRBD1. Germline loops: CDR1 SGHNT, CDR2 YENEEA. The CDR3 runs to 17 residues. J was trimmed by 1 base and V by 6 bases; bases with no gene match: 13. CDR3 nucleotide sequence: TGTGCCAGCAGTCCTCCAGGGGGCGATGGACATAACTATGGCTACACCTTC. Its translation: CASSPPGGDGHNYGYTF.

This clone was seen just once. The gene calls are TRBV4-1 and TRBJ1-4; the D gene is possibly TRBD1 (5 bases). The CDR3 extends over 18 amino acids. Germline CDR1 MGHRA, CDR2 YSYEKL. Trimming shortened V by 2 bases and J by 0 bases, and 16 bases separated the two germline ends. The CDR3 DNA sequence: TGCGCCAGCAGCCAAACAGGTTTTGGGCTCGCAACTAATGAAAAACTGTTTTTT. The encoded protein is CASSQTGFGLATNEKLFF.

CDR3 protein: CSASFNTF. The DNA for the CDR3 is TGCAGTGCTAGTTTCAACACCTTC. The rearrangement links TRBV20-1 to TRBJ1-2; D is unclear. V lost 3 bases and J lost 12, with 5 bases in between. Germline lookup yields CDR1 DFQATT and CDR2 SNEGSKA (reference sequence). The CDR3 is 8 amino acids.

V gene TRBV11-2 combines with J gene TRBJ2-1, with 8 bases aligning to TRBD2. With 9 bases clipped from V and 7 bases from J, the junction kept 14 bases outside the gene matches. The germline gives CDR1 SGHAT, CDR2 FQNNGV. This CDR3 spans 15 amino acids. In nucleotides, the CDR3 is TGTGCCAGTAGGCCTCCCGGGACTAGGGGTAATGAGCAGTTCTTC. Amino acids: CASRPPGTRGNEQFF.

The chain has TRBV2 and TRBJ2-7; 9 nucleotides line up with TRBD2. The germline CDR1 and CDR2 sequences are SNHLY and FYNNEI. Trimming at V came to 7 bases and at J to 4 bases, leaving 17 bases not matched to a gene. The CDR3 extends over 17 amino acids. The DNA of the CDR3 is TGTGCCAGCACGGGAGTCGGCCTAGCGGGGAGGCTATACGAGCAGTACTTC. This translates into CASTGVGLAGRLYEQYF.

The V and J genes are TRBV4-1 and TRBJ2-2; possible D gene TRBD2, 5 bases. The length of the CDR3 is 15 residues. Deletions cut 1 base from V and 5 bases from J, with 11 bases between. Germline CDR1 and CDR2: MGHRA and YSYEKL. The DNA of the CDR3 is TGCGCCAGCAGCCAAGGGGAGCGGCGGACCGGGGAGCTGTTTTTT. Its translation: CASSQGERRTGELFF.

V and J are TRBV30 and TRBJ1-4; perhaps TRBD1 as D (6 bases). The CDR3 extends over 13 amino acids. V was clipped by 1 base and J by 7 bases, with 10 bases between them. Germline V gene lookup returns CDR1 GTSNPN and CDR2 SVGIG (reference sequence). CDR3 nucleotide sequence: TGTGCCTGGAGTGGGACAGTCAGTGAAAAACTGTTTTTT. Amino acid sequence: CAWSGTVSEKLFF.

The gene calls are TRBV27 and TRBJ2-6; the match to TRBD1 covers 7 bases. Germline trimming cut 4 bases from V and 2 bases from J; bases unmatched to any gene: 2. Germline V gene lookup returns CDR1 MNHEY and CDR2 SMNVEV (reference sequence). The CDR3 has 15 amino acids. The CDR3 DNA follows: TGTGCCAGCAGTTGGCAGGGGGCTGGGGCCAACGTCCTGACTTTC. Its translation: CASSWQGAGANVLTF.

J is TRBJ2-7 and V is TRBV25-1; D remains ambiguous. Germline values: CDR1 MGHDK, CDR2 SYGVNS. The CDR3 contains 11 residues. V dropped 5 bases and J dropped 0 bases, with 2 bases sitting between them. The CDR3 DNA reads as TGTGCCAGCAGTTACTCCTACGAGCAGTACTTC. Protein product: CASSYSYEQYF.

The V and J genes are TRBV5-8 and TRBJ1-2; D possibly corresponds to TRBD1 (5 bases). This CDR3 spans 14 amino acids. Trimming shortened V by 0 bases and J by 3 bases, and 9 bases separated the two germline ends. Germline loops: CDR1 SGHTS, CDR2 YDEGEE. CDR3 sequence (DNA): TGTGCCAGCAGCTTGGGGGCAGGGTACTATGGCTACACCTTC. This sequence encodes CASSLGAGYYGYTF.

Details on this clone: Additional DNA sequences in this sample encode the identical CDR3. The rearrangement links TRBV7-8 to TRBJ1-1; D gene uncertain. Between the trimmed V and J ends, which lost 1 base and 4 bases, there was a span of 13 bases. Looked up from germline, CDR1 is SGHVS and CDR2 is FQNEAQ. The CDR3 length is 15 residues. The CDR3 DNA is TGTGCCAGCAGCTTAGTCCGGGGTCGGGGCACTGAAGCTTTCTTT. It codes for CASSLVRGRGTEAFF.

This sequence joins TRBV11-1 and TRBJ1-2; D gene unclear. CDR3 length equals 15 residues. With 2 bases removed from V and 3 bases from J, the gap between germline ends came to 13 bases. Germline assignment: CDR1 SGHAT and CDR2 FQDESV (reference sequence). The CDR3 protein is CASSLYGYRDYGYTF. The CDR3 coding sequence is TGTGCCAGCAGCTTATATGGGTACCGGGACTATGGCTACACCTTC.

The chain combines TRBV6-7 with TRBJ1-5, with D hard to call. TRBV6-7 qualifies as an ORF whose function is uncertain. Trimming removed 7 bases at V and 2 bases at J, with 21 bases between. The CDR3 consists of 17 residues. The CDR3 region is CASTPSEPRDGNQPQHF. The CDR3, as DNA: TGTGCCAGCACCCCCTCCGAGCCCCGGGATGGCAATCAGCCCCAGCATTTT.

This clone was observed a handful of times. This chain connects TRBV28 to TRBJ1-1; D may be TRBD1 (5 bases). The V end lost 4 bases, the J end lost 0 bases, and 9 bases lay between the germline ends. The CDR3 has 14 residues. Per the germline V gene, CDR1 is MDHEN and CDR2 is SYDVKM. Here the CDR3 reads CASSSGGMNTEAFF. CDR3 nucleotides: TGTGCCAGCAGTTCGGGGGGGATGAACACTGAAGCTTTCTTT.

This clone has more than one count but fewer than ten. The genes are TRBV6-1 and TRBJ1-4, with 9 bases identical to TRBD1. The CDR3 spans 14 residues. V gave up 1 base and J gave up 8 bases; unmatched junction bases: 2. Germline V gene data show CDR1 as MNHNS and CDR2 as SASEGT. CDR3 in DNA: TGTGCCAGCAGTGAAGGGACAGGGGACGAAAAACTGTTTTTT. Its translation is CASSEGTGDEKLFF.

This clone was counted a few times. The rearrangement uses TRBV6-1 and TRBJ1-2, with 9 bases fitting TRBD1. Germline loops: CDR1 MNHNS, CDR2 SASEGT. The CDR3 loop spans 15 amino acids. The junction had 8 bases not matched to a gene; V was cut back by 2 bases and J by 7 bases. CDR3 sequence: CASSEFWTGDVGYTF. Here the CDR3 DNA reads TGTGCCAGCAGTGAATTTTGGACAGGGGATGTTGGCTACACCTTC.

The rearrangement uses TRBV10-3 and TRBJ2-5, with 11 positions matching TRBD2. J lost 5 bases, V lost 2 bases, and 7 bases had no gene match. In germline, CDR1 is ENHRY, CDR2 SYGVKD. CDR3 length equals 16 residues. This CDR3 reads CAISESSGGEEETQYF. For the CDR3, the DNA is TGTGCCATCAGTGAGAGTAGCGGGGGGGAGGAGGAGACCCAGTACTTC.

This clone was observed once. This chain links TRBV18 with TRBJ1-1; D possibly corresponds to TRBD1 (5 bases). V was cut by 1 base and J by 9 bases, with 9 bases left in between. The CDR3 loop spans 12 amino acids. Germline CDR1 KGHSH, CDR2 LQKENI. CDR3 residues: CASSPHRRKAFF. In nucleotides, the CDR3 is TGTGCCAGCTCACCACACAGGCGTAAAGCTTTCTTT. Looking up the rest from reference TRBV18 and TRBJ1-1 gives the full variable domain: NAGVMQNPRHLVRRRGQEARLRCSPMKGHSHVYWYRQLPEEGLKFMVYLQKENIIDESGMPKERFSAEFPKEGPSILRIQQVVRGDSAAYFCASSPHRRKAFFGQGTRLTVV.

This chain uses TRBV4-3 with TRBJ1-1, with 7 bases matching TRBD1. Germline loops: CDR1 LGHNA, CDR2 YSLEER. Germline trimming cut 1 base from V and 8 bases from J; bases unmatched to any gene: 7. CDR3 length: 14 amino acids. DNA of the CDR3: TGCGCCAGCAGCCAAGGGGGACCACAGGGGGAAGCTTTCTTT. Its protein product is CASSQGGPQGEAFF.

The chain uses TRBV6-6 and TRBJ2-7, with a weak D call TRBD1 (6 bases). V lost 6 bases and J lost 6, with 21 bases in between. The CDR3 covers 15 residues. Germline assignment: CDR1 MNHNY and CDR2 SVGAGI (reference sequence). The CDR3: CASSRGDTGIPEQYF. CDR3 nucleotide sequence: TGTGCCAGCAGCCGAGGGGATACAGGGATCCCCGAGCAGTACTTC.

The CDR3 region is CASSLTSGGTDTQYF. CDR3 DNA sequence: TGTGCCAGCAGTCTGACTAGCGGGGGCACAGATACGCAGTATTTT. The chain joins TRBV6-5 to TRBJ2-3, with 11 bases that match TRBD2. The germline V gene encodes CDR1 MNHEY and CDR2 SVGAGI. The CDR3 contains 15 residues. Trimming removed 5 bases from V and 1 base from J; junction bases left unmatched: 2.

This clone was counted only a few times. The chain recombines TRBV6-6 with TRBJ2-3, with 7 positions matching TRBD1. The CDR3 loop spans 14 amino acids. CDR1 is MNHNY and CDR2 is SVGAGI in the germline V gene (reference sequence). V lost 2 bases and J lost 6; bases outside the gene matches: 5. The CDR3 protein is CASSYGRGSDTQYF. The CDR3 DNA sequence: TGTGCCAGCAGTTACGGCAGGGGGTCCGATACGCAGTATTTT.